This TCR beta chain was observed in a study of chemoradiotherapy in HPV16-positive cancers. General study findings and limits: Better recurrence-free survival went with HPV-responsive T-cell expansion in HPV16-positive patients. Candidate HPV-specific clones and E7-related TCR motifs grew in tumor during treatment.

Using immunoSEQ multiplex PCR, the repertoire was profiled, and TCRdb retains in-frame clones only, with some absent. Of 30,000 to 35,000 clones in the sample, roughly nine tenths were seen once. Repeated repertoire sampling spanned the course of chemoradiotherapy. The CDR3 totals 15 residues. J gave up 3 bases and V 5 bases, and 7 bases lay outside the gene matches. CDR1 is SGDLS, CDR2 YYNGEE, per germline. A remark on this clone: Its antigen is unidentified.

V gene TRBV9 combines with J gene TRBJ2-1; 8 bases agree with TRBD2. The sequence was obtained from a human donor with HPV-associated anogenital cancer. This material consisted of blood, taken from a patient who underwent chemoradiotherapy. In DNA, the CDR3 is TGTGCCAGCAGTCAAAAGCGGGAGCTCTACAATGAGCAGTTCTTC. Its protein is CASSQKRELYNEQFF.